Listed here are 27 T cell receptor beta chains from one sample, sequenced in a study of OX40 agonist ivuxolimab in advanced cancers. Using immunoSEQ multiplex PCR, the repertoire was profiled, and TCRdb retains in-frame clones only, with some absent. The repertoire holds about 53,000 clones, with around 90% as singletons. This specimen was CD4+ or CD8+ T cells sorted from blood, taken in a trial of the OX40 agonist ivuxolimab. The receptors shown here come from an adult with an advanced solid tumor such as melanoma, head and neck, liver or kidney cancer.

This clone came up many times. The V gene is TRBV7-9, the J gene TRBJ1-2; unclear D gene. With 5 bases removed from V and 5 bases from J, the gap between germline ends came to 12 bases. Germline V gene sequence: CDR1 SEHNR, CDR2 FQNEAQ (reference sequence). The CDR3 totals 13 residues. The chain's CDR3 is CASSTTEAYGYTF. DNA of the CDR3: TGTGCCAGCAGCACGACCGAGGCTTATGGCTACACCTTC.

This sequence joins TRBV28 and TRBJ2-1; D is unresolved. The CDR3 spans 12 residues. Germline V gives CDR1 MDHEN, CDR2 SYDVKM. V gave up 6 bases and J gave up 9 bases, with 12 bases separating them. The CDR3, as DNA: TGTGCCAGCAGCCGGTCCCTAAGTGAGCAGTTCTTC. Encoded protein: CASSRSLSEQFF.

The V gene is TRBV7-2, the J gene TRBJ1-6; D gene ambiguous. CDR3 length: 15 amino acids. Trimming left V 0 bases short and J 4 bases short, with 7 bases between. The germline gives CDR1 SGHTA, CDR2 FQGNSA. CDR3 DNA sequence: TGTGCCAGCAGCTTAGCGCTGGGTTATAATTCACCCCTCCACTTT. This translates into CASSLALGYNSPLHF.

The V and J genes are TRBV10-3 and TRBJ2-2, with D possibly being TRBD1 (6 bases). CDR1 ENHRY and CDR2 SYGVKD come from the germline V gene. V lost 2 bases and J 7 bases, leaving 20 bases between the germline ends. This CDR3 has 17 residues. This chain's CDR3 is CAISENEGAGEYGELFF. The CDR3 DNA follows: TGTGCCATCAGTGAGAATGAAGGGGCAGGGGAATACGGGGAGCTGTTTTTT.

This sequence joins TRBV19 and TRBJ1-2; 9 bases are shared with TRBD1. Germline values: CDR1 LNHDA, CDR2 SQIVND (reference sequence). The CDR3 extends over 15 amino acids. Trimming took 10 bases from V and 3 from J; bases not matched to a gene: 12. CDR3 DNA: TGTGCCACCAGGCTGTTGGACAGGGGAGACTATGGCTACACCTTC. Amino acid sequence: CATRLLDRGDYGYTF.

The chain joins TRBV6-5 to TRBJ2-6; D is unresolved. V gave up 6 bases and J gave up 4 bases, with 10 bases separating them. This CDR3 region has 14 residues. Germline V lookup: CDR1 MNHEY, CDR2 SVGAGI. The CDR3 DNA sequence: TGTGCCAGCAGCTCCGAATCCGGGGCCAACGTCCTGACTTTC. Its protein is CASSSESGANVLTF.

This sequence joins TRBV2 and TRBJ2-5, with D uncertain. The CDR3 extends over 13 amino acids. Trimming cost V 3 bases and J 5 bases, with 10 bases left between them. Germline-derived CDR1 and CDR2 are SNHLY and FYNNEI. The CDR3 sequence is CASSDRLHETQYF. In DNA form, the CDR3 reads TGTGCCAGCAGTGATAGGCTACATGAGACCCAGTACTTC.

The CDR3 region has the DNA TGTGCCAGCAGCGTAGAGGGCGGTGCCGTTAGCTCCTACAATGAGCAGTTCTTC. This sequence encodes CASSVEGGAVSSYNEQFF. The chain joins TRBV9 to TRBJ2-1, with D unresolved. This CDR3 comprises 18 residues. V was pared by 0 bases and J by 0 bases, with 16 bases between. The germline V gene has CDR1 SGDLS and CDR2 YYNGEE. Full variable domain (rest looked up from reference TRBV9 and TRBJ2-1): DSGVTQTPKHLITATGQRVTLRCSPRSGDLSVYWYQQSLDQGLQFLIQYYNGEERAKGNILERFSAQQFPDLHSELNLSSLELGDSALYFCASSVEGGAVSSYNEQFFGPGTRLTVL.

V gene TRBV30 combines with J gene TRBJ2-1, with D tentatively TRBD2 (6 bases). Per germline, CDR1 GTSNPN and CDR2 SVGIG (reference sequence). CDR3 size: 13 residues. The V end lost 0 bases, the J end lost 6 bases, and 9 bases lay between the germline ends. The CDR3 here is CAWSVGTVNEQFF. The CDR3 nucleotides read TGTGCCTGGAGTGTAGGGACTGTCAATGAGCAGTTCTTC.

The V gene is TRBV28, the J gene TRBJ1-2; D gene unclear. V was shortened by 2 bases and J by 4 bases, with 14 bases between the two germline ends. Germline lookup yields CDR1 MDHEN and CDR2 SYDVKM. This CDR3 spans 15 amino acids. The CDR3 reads CASSLTARTPYGYTF. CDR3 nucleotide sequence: TGTGCCAGCAGTTTAACGGCGCGAACCCCCTATGGCTACACCTTC.

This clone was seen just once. CDR3 in amino acids: CASSQRTAASEQFF. The CDR3 DNA reads TGTGCCAGCAGCCAAAGGACCGCCGCATCTGAGCAGTTCTTC. The rearrangement uses TRBV7-9 and TRBJ2-1; D remains unclear. The CDR3 is made up of 14 amino acids. Germline V gene data show CDR1 as SEHNR and CDR2 as FQNEAQ (reference sequence). Trimming removed 5 bases at V and 9 bases at J, with 17 bases between.

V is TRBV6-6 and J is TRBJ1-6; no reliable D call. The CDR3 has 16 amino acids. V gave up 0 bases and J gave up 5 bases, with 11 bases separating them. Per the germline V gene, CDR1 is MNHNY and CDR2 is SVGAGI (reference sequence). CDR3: CASSYSAVGDNSPLHF. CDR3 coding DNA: TGTGCCAGCAGTTACTCGGCTGTGGGCGATAATTCACCCCTCCACTTT.

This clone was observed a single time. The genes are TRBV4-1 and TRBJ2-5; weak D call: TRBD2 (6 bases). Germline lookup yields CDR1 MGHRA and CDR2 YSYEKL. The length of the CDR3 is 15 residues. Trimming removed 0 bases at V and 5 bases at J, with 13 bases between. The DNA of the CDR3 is TGCGCCAGCAGCCAAGATGTGGGGGGAAGGGAGACCCAGTACTTC. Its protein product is CASSQDVGGRETQYF.

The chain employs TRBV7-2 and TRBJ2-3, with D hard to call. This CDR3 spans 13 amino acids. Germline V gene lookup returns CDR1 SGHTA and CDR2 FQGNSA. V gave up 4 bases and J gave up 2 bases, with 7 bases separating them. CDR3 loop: CASSWLLTDTQYF. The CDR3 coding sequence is TGTGCCAGCAGCTGGCTTCTCACAGATACGCAGTATTTT.

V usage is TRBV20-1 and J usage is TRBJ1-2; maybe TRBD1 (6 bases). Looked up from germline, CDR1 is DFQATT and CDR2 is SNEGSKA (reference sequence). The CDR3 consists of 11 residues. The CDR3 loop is CKSGARSGYTF. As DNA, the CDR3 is TGCAAGTCAGGGGCTCGGTCTGGCTACACCTTC.

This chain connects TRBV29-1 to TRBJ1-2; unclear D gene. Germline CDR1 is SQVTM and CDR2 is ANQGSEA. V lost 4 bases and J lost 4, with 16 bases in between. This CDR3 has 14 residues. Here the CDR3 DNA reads TGCAGCGTTGTGGAACCGGCGGCGAGCTATGGCTACACCTTC. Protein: CSVVEPAASYGYTF. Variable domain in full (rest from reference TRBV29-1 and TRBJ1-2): SAVISQKPSRDICQRGTSLTIQCQVDSQVTMMFWYRQQPGQSLTLIATANQGSEATYESGFVIDKFPISRPNLTFSTLTVSNMSPEDSSIYLCSVVEPAASYGYTFGSGTRLTVV.

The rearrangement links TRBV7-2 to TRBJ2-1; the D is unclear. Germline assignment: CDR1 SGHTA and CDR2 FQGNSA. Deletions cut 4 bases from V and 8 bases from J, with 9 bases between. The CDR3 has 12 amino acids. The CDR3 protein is CASSSTWDEQFF. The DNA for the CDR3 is TGTGCCAGCAGCTCGACCTGGGATGAGCAGTTCTTC. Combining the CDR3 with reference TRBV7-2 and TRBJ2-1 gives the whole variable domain GAGVSQSPSNKVTEKGKDVELRCDPISGHTALYWYRQSLGQGLEFLIYFQGNSAPDKSGLPSDRFSAERTGGSVSTLTIQRTQQEDSAVYLCASSSTWDEQFFGPGTRLTVL.

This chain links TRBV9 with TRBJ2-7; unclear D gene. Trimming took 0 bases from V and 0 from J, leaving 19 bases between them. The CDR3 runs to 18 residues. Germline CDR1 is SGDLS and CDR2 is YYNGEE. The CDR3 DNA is TGTGCCAGCAGCGTAGGTCCTACCCGGAGTAGGGTCTCCTACGAGCAGTACTTC. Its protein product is CASSVGPTRSRVSYEQYF.

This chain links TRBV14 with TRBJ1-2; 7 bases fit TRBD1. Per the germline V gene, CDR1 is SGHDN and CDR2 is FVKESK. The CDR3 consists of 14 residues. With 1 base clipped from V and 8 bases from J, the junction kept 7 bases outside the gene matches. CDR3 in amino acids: CASSQAPGGGGYTF. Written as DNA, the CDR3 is TGTGCCAGCAGCCAAGCCCCAGGGGGTGGAGGCTACACCTTC.

The CDR3: CASSYQGTNEKLFF. Here the CDR3 DNA reads TGTGCCAGCAGTTATCAGGGCACTAATGAAAAACTGTTTTTT. This chain uses TRBV6-5 with TRBJ1-4; TRBD1 is a possible D gene (5 bases). There are 14 residues in the CDR3. The V gene lost 3 bases and the J gene lost 2 bases, with 7 bases spanning the gap. Germline V gives CDR1 MNHEY, CDR2 SVGAGI.

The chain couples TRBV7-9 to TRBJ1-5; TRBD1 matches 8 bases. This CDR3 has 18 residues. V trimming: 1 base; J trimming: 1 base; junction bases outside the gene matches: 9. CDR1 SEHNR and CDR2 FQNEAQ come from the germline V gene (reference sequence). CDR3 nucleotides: TGTGCCAGCAGCTTAGGAGACAGGGGCGCCCTAAGCAATCAGCCCCAGCATTTT. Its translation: CASSLGDRGALSNQPQHF.

The CDR3 spells CASSLGTGIAYEQYF. In DNA form, the CDR3 reads TGTGCCAGCAGCTTAGGGACAGGCATTGCCTACGAGCAGTACTTC. The V call is TRBV7-6, the J call TRBJ2-7, with 7 bases fitting TRBD1. V dropped 1 base and J dropped 2; count of bases not matched to a gene: 5. This CDR3 contains 15 residues. Per germline, CDR1 SGHVS and CDR2 FNYEAQ.

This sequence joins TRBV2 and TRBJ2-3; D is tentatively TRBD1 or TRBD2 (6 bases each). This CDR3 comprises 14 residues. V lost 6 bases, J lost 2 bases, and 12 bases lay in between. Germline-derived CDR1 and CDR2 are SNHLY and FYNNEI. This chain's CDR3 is CASRVGGNTDTQYF. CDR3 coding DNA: TGTGCCAGCAGGGTAGGGGGGAACACAGATACGCAGTATTTT.

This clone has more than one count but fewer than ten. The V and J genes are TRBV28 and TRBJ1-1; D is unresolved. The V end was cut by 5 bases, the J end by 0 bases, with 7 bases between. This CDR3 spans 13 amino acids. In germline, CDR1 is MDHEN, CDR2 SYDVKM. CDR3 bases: TGTGCCAGCAGTCAAGGGATGAACACTGAAGCTTTCTTT. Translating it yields CASSQGMNTEAFF.

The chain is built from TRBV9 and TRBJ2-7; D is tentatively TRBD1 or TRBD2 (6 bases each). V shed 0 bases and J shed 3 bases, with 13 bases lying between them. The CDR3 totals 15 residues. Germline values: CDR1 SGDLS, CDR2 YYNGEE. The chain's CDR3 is CASSVGGDINYEQYF. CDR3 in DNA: TGTGCCAGCAGCGTAGGGGGGGACATAAACTACGAGCAGTACTTC.

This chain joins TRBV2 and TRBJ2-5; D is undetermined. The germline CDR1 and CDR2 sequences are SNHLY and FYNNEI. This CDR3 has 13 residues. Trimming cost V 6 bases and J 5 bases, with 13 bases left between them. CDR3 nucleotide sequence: TGTGCCAGCAGCACCCCTGCTGGGGAGACCCAGTACTTC. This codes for CASSTPAGETQYF.

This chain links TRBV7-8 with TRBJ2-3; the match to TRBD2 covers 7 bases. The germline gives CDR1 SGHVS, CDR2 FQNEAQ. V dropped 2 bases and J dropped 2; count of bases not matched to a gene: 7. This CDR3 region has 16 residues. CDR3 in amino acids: CASSLNTGTNTDTQYF. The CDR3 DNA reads TGTGCCAGCAGCTTAAATACCGGGACTAACACAGATACGCAGTATTTT.